This is a list of T cell receptor beta chains from one sample in a study of T cells in Graves' hyperthyroidism and ophthalmopathy. TCRdb ran MiXCR on the multiplex PCR reads and lists one entry per CDR3 protein. The sample yields around 350,000 distinct CDR3 sequences, less than 20% seen once. Sequenced material: blood. These receptors came from a woman under 30 with Graves' hyperthyroidism that later progressed to Graves' ophthalmopathy. Both conserved end residues are part of each CDR3. A D gene is named only where the DNA matches it firmly. Part of the rows lack a size; the others show once, few, many or a class for expanded clones.

j_gene: TRBJ2-2; d_gene: -; v_gene: TRBV20-1; abundance: -; CDR3nt: TGCAGTGCTAGGAGGGACTGGGACACCGGGGAGCTGTTTTTT; CDR3aa: CSARRDWDTGELFF
j_gene: TRBJ1-1; d_gene: -; v_gene: TRBV5-1; abundance: -; CDR3nt: TGCGCCAGCAGCTTGGACCCCGGGGACACTGAAGCTTTCTTT; CDR3aa: CASSLDPGDTEAFF
j_gene: TRBJ2-7; d_gene: TRBD2; v_gene: TRBV11-2; abundance: many; CDR3nt: TGTGCCAGCAGCTTGCCGACTAGCGGGAGTTTTTACGAGCAGTACTTC; CDR3aa: CASSLPTSGSFYEQYF
j_gene: TRBJ2-3; d_gene: -; v_gene: TRBV20-1; abundance: many; CDR3nt: TGCAGTGCTAGATTAGGTGGATACACAGATACGCAGTATTTT; CDR3aa: CSARLGGYTDTQYF
j_gene: TRBJ2-7; d_gene: -; v_gene: TRBV7-8; abundance: -; CDR3nt: TGTGCCAGCAGTCTAGCGCGGGGGCCCGCGGGAAACGAGCAGTACTTC; CDR3aa: CASSLARGPAGNEQYF
j_gene: TRBJ2-3; d_gene: -; v_gene: TRBV20-1; abundance: -; CDR3nt: TGCAGTTCTCTCAGAGGGGCCAGCGTTCCCACAGATACGCAGTATTTT; CDR3aa: CSSLRGASVPTDTQYF
j_gene: TRBJ1-2; d_gene: -; v_gene: TRBV5-1; abundance: many; CDR3nt: TGCGCCAGCAGCTTGGCGGAGCTAAACTATGGCTACACCTTC; CDR3aa: CASSLAELNYGYTF
j_gene: TRBJ2-5; d_gene: -; v_gene: TRBV28; abundance: many; CDR3nt: TGTGCCAGCATAAGTCAAAAGCTAGCTGGAGAGACCCAGTACTTC; CDR3aa: CASISQKLAGETQYF
j_gene: TRBJ1-6; d_gene: -; v_gene: TRBV7-2; abundance: few; CDR3nt: TGTGCCAGCAGCTTAGCGAACTATAATTCACCCCTCCACTTT; CDR3aa: CASSLANYNSPLHF
j_gene: TRBJ2-3; d_gene: TRBD2; v_gene: TRBV4-3; abundance: few; CDR3nt: TGCGCCAGCAGCCAAAAAATTAGCGGGGATGGGGATACGCAGTATTTT; CDR3aa: CASSQKISGDGDTQYF
j_gene: TRBJ2-7; d_gene: TRBD1; v_gene: TRBV19; abundance: -; CDR3nt: TGTGCCAGTAGTATATCTGGGACAGGGGTCTACGAGCAGTACTTC; CDR3aa: CASSISGTGVYEQYF
j_gene: TRBJ2-5; d_gene: -; v_gene: TRBV2; abundance: many; CDR3nt: TGTGCCAGCTATAAGGGAAGGGTGCAAGAGACCCAGTACTTC; CDR3aa: CASYKGRVQETQYF
j_gene: TRBJ2-3; d_gene: -; v_gene: TRBV4-3; abundance: few; CDR3nt: TGCGCCAGCAGCCAAGCTAGTACAGTGCGCACAGATACGCAGTATTTT; CDR3aa: CASSQASTVRTDTQYF
j_gene: TRBJ1-4; d_gene: -; v_gene: TRBV19; abundance: -; CDR3nt: TGTGCCAGTAGTATAGAACCATTCTTCCGAGGGCGGACAACTAATGAAAAACTGTTTTTT; CDR3aa: CASSIEPFFRGRTTNEKLFF
j_gene: TRBJ1-4; d_gene: -; v_gene: TRBV13; abundance: many; CDR3nt: TGTGCCAGCAGCTTAAGGGGTCTCCCTACTAATGAAAAACTGTTTTTT; CDR3aa: CASSLRGLPTNEKLFF
j_gene: TRBJ2-5; d_gene: -; v_gene: TRBV2; abundance: -; CDR3nt: TGTGCCAGCAGTGAAGGACTCGGGGGCGAGACCCAGTACTTC; CDR3aa: CASSEGLGGETQYF
j_gene: TRBJ2-5; d_gene: -; v_gene: TRBV2; abundance: many; CDR3nt: TGTGCCAGTACTCTTGAGGGAGGTCAAGAGACCCAGTACTTC; CDR3aa: CASTLEGGQETQYF
j_gene: TRBJ1-1; d_gene: -; v_gene: TRBV24-1; abundance: many; CDR3nt: TGTGCCACTGCCCCTTCGGGACGGTCGAACACTGAAGCTTTCTTT; CDR3aa: CATAPSGRSNTEAFF
j_gene: TRBJ1-2; d_gene: -; v_gene: TRBV7-2; abundance: -; CDR3nt: TGTGCCAGCAGCCCCTACAGGTACTATGGCTACACCTTC; CDR3aa: CASSPYRYYGYTF
j_gene: TRBJ1-3; d_gene: -; v_gene: TRBV2; abundance: few; CDR3nt: TGTGCCAGCAGTCCCCGGACGGTAGTCTCTGGAAACACCATATATTTT; CDR3aa: CASSPRTVVSGNTIYF
j_gene: TRBJ2-1; d_gene: TRBD2; v_gene: TRBV20-1; abundance: many; CDR3nt: TGCAGTGCCGGGGGGACTAGCGGGAGAAGTGAGCAGTTCTTC; CDR3aa: CSAGGTSGRSEQFF
j_gene: TRBJ2-5; d_gene: -; v_gene: TRBV7-2; abundance: -; CDR3nt: TGTGCCAGCAGCTTAGATGGTCCCGAGAGGGGTCGGGAGACCCAGTACTTC; CDR3aa: CASSLDGPERGRETQYF
j_gene: TRBJ2-3; d_gene: -; v_gene: TRBV3-1; abundance: many; CDR3nt: TGTGCCAGCAGCCAACAAAACAGCGCGGTAGATACGCAGTATTTT; CDR3aa: CASSQQNSAVDTQYF
j_gene: TRBJ2-2; d_gene: -; v_gene: TRBV24-1; abundance: -; CDR3nt: TGTGCCACCAGTGATTTGGGCAGGGGGAACACCGGGGAGCTGTTTTTT; CDR3aa: CATSDLGRGNTGELFF
j_gene: TRBJ2-6; d_gene: -; v_gene: TRBV27; abundance: few; CDR3nt: TGTGCCAGCAGTTTAGGGGGACTGTTCTCTGGGGCCAACGTCCTGACTTTC; CDR3aa: CASSLGGLFSGANVLTF
j_gene: TRBJ2-4; d_gene: TRBD1; v_gene: TRBV29-1; abundance: few; CDR3nt: TGCAGCGTGGCGGGACAGGGGAGAAACATTCAGTACTTC; CDR3aa: CSVAGQGRNIQYF
j_gene: TRBJ2-7; d_gene: -; v_gene: TRBV20-1; abundance: many; CDR3nt: TGCAGTGCTGAGGGACATTACGAGCAGTACTTC; CDR3aa: CSAEGHYEQYF
j_gene: TRBJ1-2; d_gene: TRBD1; v_gene: TRBV27; abundance: many; CDR3nt: TGTGCCAGCAGGCTCGACAGGGCGGACTATGGCTACACCTTC; CDR3aa: CASRLDRADYGYTF
j_gene: TRBJ2-3; d_gene: -; v_gene: TRBV20-1; abundance: -; CDR3nt: TGCAGTGCTCCCCAGGGGGATACGCAGTATTTT; CDR3aa: CSAPQGDTQYF
j_gene: TRBJ2-5; d_gene: TRBD1; v_gene: TRBV30; abundance: many; CDR3nt: TGTGCCTCACGGACAGGGAAAGAGACCCAGTACTTC; CDR3aa: CASRTGKETQYF
j_gene: TRBJ2-3; d_gene: -; v_gene: TRBV7-9; abundance: many; CDR3nt: TGTGCCAGCAGCTTCGGGCATTTGGGGGATTTCCTGAAGGCAGATACGCAGTATTTT; CDR3aa: CASSFGHLGDFLKADTQYF
j_gene: TRBJ1-2; d_gene: TRBD1; v_gene: TRBV12-3/TRBV12-4; abundance: -; CDR3nt: TGTGCCAGCATCTCGGGGACAGGGGGCTTAGTCGGGTATGGCTACACCTTC; CDR3aa: CASISGTGGLVGYGYTF
j_gene: TRBJ1-5; d_gene: -; v_gene: TRBV7-8; abundance: many; CDR3nt: TGTGCCAGCAGCTTCCGGCAGACTGATCAGCCCCAGCATTTT; CDR3aa: CASSFRQTDQPQHF
j_gene: TRBJ1-3; d_gene: TRBD1; v_gene: TRBV7-2; abundance: few; CDR3nt: TGTGCCAGCAGCGCGAGACAGGGGCCGTACTCTGGAAACACCATATATTTT; CDR3aa: CASSARQGPYSGNTIYF
j_gene: TRBJ2-2; d_gene: TRBD1; v_gene: TRBV20-1; abundance: many; CDR3nt: TGCAGTGCTAGAGATCTTCGACAGGGGACCGGGGAGCTGTTTTTT; CDR3aa: CSARDLRQGTGELFF
j_gene: TRBJ2-2; d_gene: -; v_gene: TRBV15; abundance: -; CDR3nt: TGTGCCACCAGCAGAGTTTTAGCGGCAAACACCGGGGAGCTGTTTTTT; CDR3aa: CATSRVLAANTGELFF
j_gene: TRBJ2-2; d_gene: TRBD2; v_gene: TRBV24-1; abundance: many; CDR3nt: TGTGCCACCAGTGATGGTTGGACTAGCGGTCGTACCGGGGAGCTGTTTTTT; CDR3aa: CATSDGWTSGRTGELFF
j_gene: TRBJ2-7; d_gene: TRBD1; v_gene: TRBV28; abundance: many; CDR3nt: TGTGCCAGCAGTCCCTACGCCGGACAGGGCTACGAGCAGTACTTC; CDR3aa: CASSPYAGQGYEQYF
j_gene: TRBJ2-5; d_gene: TRBD1; v_gene: TRBV20-1; abundance: many; CDR3nt: TGCAGTGCTGGCAGGGGGCAAGAGACCCAGTACTTC; CDR3aa: CSAGRGQETQYF
j_gene: TRBJ2-7; d_gene: TRBD2; v_gene: TRBV20-1; abundance: many; CDR3nt: TGCAGTGCCACTGGACTAGCGGGACCTATCGGGAACGAGCAGTACTTC; CDR3aa: CSATGLAGPIGNEQYF
j_gene: TRBJ2-1; d_gene: -; v_gene: TRBV28; abundance: few; CDR3nt: TGTGCCAGCACCTTACTTTCTGGGGGCAATGAGCAGTTCTTC; CDR3aa: CASTLLSGGNEQFF
j_gene: TRBJ1-2; d_gene: TRBD1; v_gene: TRBV6-1; abundance: many; CDR3nt: TGTGCCAGCAGTGCAACGACAGGGGGAATAAATGGCTACACCTTC; CDR3aa: CASSATTGGINGYTF
j_gene: TRBJ1-1; d_gene: TRBD1; v_gene: TRBV18; abundance: many; CDR3nt: TGTGCCAGCTCGCCCCAGGGGGCGACTGAAGCTTTCTTT; CDR3aa: CASSPQGATEAFF
j_gene: TRBJ2-2; d_gene: -; v_gene: TRBV12-3/TRBV12-4; abundance: many; CDR3nt: TGTGCCAGCAGTTTACGGGAAGGATCTACCGGGGAGCTGTTTTTT; CDR3aa: CASSLREGSTGELFF
j_gene: TRBJ2-1; d_gene: TRBD2; v_gene: TRBV10-2; abundance: many; CDR3nt: TGCGCCAGTTCCAAGACTAGCGGGGGTTACAATGAGCAGTTCTTC; CDR3aa: CASSKTSGGYNEQFF
j_gene: TRBJ2-7; d_gene: -; v_gene: TRBV20-1; abundance: many; CDR3nt: TGCAGTGCTAGAGATCCAATAGGGCTTGACTACGAGCAGTACTTC; CDR3aa: CSARDPIGLDYEQYF
j_gene: TRBJ2-5; d_gene: TRBD2; v_gene: TRBV4-1; abundance: few; CDR3nt: TGCGCCAGCAGCCAGAAATCTAGCGGATTCTATCAAGAGACCCAGTACTTC; CDR3aa: CASSQKSSGFYQETQYF
j_gene: TRBJ2-7; d_gene: -; v_gene: TRBV19; abundance: -; CDR3nt: TGTGCCAGTAGTATAGTACTTCTTGACGTGGAGCAGTACTTC; CDR3aa: CASSIVLLDVEQYF
j_gene: TRBJ1-6; d_gene: -; v_gene: TRBV28; abundance: -; CDR3nt: TGTGCCAGCAGTGAATCGGGTTTCGGTTCACCCCTCCACTTT; CDR3aa: CASSESGFGSPLHF
j_gene: TRBJ1-1; d_gene: -; v_gene: TRBV29-1; abundance: few; CDR3nt: TGCAGCGTTGAAACTAGGTTAAGTACTGAAGCTTTCTTT; CDR3aa: CSVETRLSTEAFF
j_gene: TRBJ2-1; d_gene: TRBD1; v_gene: TRBV13; abundance: few; CDR3nt: TGTGCCAGCAGCCCTCCGACAGGGAGTGGCAATGAGCAGTTCTTC; CDR3aa: CASSPPTGSGNEQFF